This T cell receptor beta chain was found in a study of blood T cell repertoires in COVID-19. In the study overall: Specimens from acute and convalescent COVID-19 originated in the United States, Italy and Spain.

Original data processing: Nucleated cell counts were estimated from reference gene primer amplification. TCRdb's copy holds only in-frame clones and misses some; the assay was immunoSEQ multiplex PCR. V, J and clone size reflect that table, while D and trimming were determined from the DNA. The sample includes around 430,000 clones, approximately 90% of them seen just once. The germline CDR1 and CDR2 sequences are LGHDT and YNNKEL (reference sequence). V was pared by 3 bases and J by 3 bases, with 7 bases of the junction left unmatched. The CDR3 has 15 amino acids. In this sample, this clone turned up once.

This rearrangement joins TRBV3-1 (or the pseudogene TRBV3-2) to TRBJ1-2; 7 nucleotides line up with TRBD1. This clonotype was obtained from a woman between 45 and 60 years old who had recovered from COVID-19. Sequences were obtained from PBMCs or T cells enriched from blood (not recorded which). Here the CDR3 reads CASSHLQGLDYGYTF. The CDR3 DNA follows: TGTGCCAGCAGCCACCTACAGGGGCTTGACTATGGCTACACCTTC.